Here is one T cell receptor (beta chain) with its context. Its matching antigen is unknown. The CDR3 length is 13 residues. V lost 4 bases to trimming and J lost 3 bases; unmatched junction nucleotides: 2. Germline V gene lookup returns CDR1 LNHDA and CDR2 SQIVND (reference sequence). This record comes from a study of cytomegalovirus exposure and HLA in healthy donors. Study background: A data release that came early held some 79 million unique TCRs from HLA-typed donors.

Primers: 60 Vbeta forward and 13 Jbeta reverse. Data came from immunoSEQ multiplex PCR; TCRdb stores just in-frame clones and leaves some out. Here the sample spans fewer than 150,000 clones, approximately 80% being singletons. Study observations and caveats: Most TCR sequences proved rare, with some public TCRs found in many donors. The HLA-A and HLA-B alleles of most subjects were reportedly predicted accurately from TCR beta sequences.

Material for sequencing was PBMCs. The clonotype originates from a man aged 25-40 years in good health and CMV-seronegative. The chain combines TRBV19 with TRBJ2-5; 7 bases are a match to TRBD1. The CDR3 DNA follows: TGTGCCAGTAGTAGGGACAGAAAAGAGACCCAGTACTTC. This translates into CASSRDRKETQYF.